The 13 T cell receptor beta chains reported below all come from one sample, sequenced in a study of spatial heterogeneity in lung cancer. Time point: sample taken at primary tumor resection. Tumor, nontumor lung or frozen PBMC supplied whole RNA that was sequenced unsorted. Each CDR3 protein is one row after TCRdb ran MiXCR on the 5' RACE reads. The sample records about 38,000 distinct CDR3 sequences, 6.5% to 9% being singletons. Sequenced here: PBMCs, sampled at surgery. These receptor sequences come from a male donor with early-stage non-small cell lung cancer.

This clonotype was detected many times. This chain joins TRBV27 and TRBJ2-4, with 9 bases fitting TRBD1. Germline-derived CDR1 and CDR2 are MNHEY and SMNVEV (reference sequence). There are 17 residues in the CDR3. The trim removed 6 bases at V and 2 bases at J, leaving 11 bases unmatched. CDR3 region: CASRPTGGLGTKNIQYF. CDR3 bases: TGTGCCAGCAGACCCACAGGGGGCTTAGGAACCAAAAACATTCAGTACTTC.

This clonotype showed up many times. This chain links TRBV27 with TRBJ2-4; D uncertain. Between the trimmed V and J ends, which lost 6 bases and 1 base, there was a span of 13 bases. CDR1 MNHEY and CDR2 SMNVEV come from the germline V gene (reference sequence). The CDR3 contains 15 residues. As DNA, the CDR3 is TGTGCCAGCAGAGAACTGACGCCGGCCAAAAACATTCAGTACTTC. Protein: CASRELTPAKNIQYF.

This clonotype was picked up many times. The chain links TRBV7-2 to TRBJ1-5, with 7 positions matching TRBD1. Trimming at V came to 2 bases and at J to 0 bases, leaving 7 bases not matched to a gene. The CDR3 is 17 residues long. The V gene's germline CDR1 is SGHTA and CDR2 FQGNSA. The CDR3 DNA is TGTGCCAGCAGCTTAAGTCAGGGGGGGCATAGCAATCAGCCCCAGCATTTT. Translation gives CASSLSQGGHSNQPQHF.

Ten or more counts support this clonotype. The gene calls are TRBV9 and TRBJ2-2, with TRBD2 as a possible D gene (6 bases). This CDR3 has 15 amino acids. V was clipped by 2 bases and J by 0 bases, with 8 bases between them. The germline CDR1 and CDR2 sequences are SGDLS and YYNGEE. This CDR3 is CASSVGGANTGELFF. CDR3 coding DNA: TGTGCCAGCAGCGTCGGCGGGGCGAACACCGGGGAGCTGTTTTTT.

This clonotype appeared many times. The rearrangement uses TRBV20-1 and TRBJ2-1, with a tentative D call TRBD2 (6 bases). Trimming took off 5 bases at V and 12 bases at J, with 14 bases between the two ends. Germline CDR1 is DFQATT and CDR2 is SNEGSKA (reference sequence). The CDR3 contains 11 residues. The chain's CDR3 is CSAVRRDLQFF. CDR3 DNA: TGCAGTGCTGTCAGGAGGGACCTGCAGTTCTTC.

This clonotype was seen ten or more times. This rearrangement joins TRBV4-3 to TRBJ2-3, with D unclear. Trimming took off 0 bases at V and 0 bases at J, with 7 bases between the two ends. The CDR3 contains 15 residues. Germline V lookup: CDR1 LGHNA, CDR2 YSLEER. In nucleotides, the CDR3 is TGCGCCAGCAGCCAAGAGCGGCTTAGCACAGATACGCAGTATTTT. Protein sequence: CASSQERLSTDTQYF.

On this clonotype itself: Because the CDR3 is missing its conserved closing phenylalanine or tryptophan, this is likely a read error. It is unclear where the CDR3 begins or ends on the DNA, so no DNA is shown, and the CDR3 is as TCRdb lists it. This chain joins TRBV12-3 or TRBV12-4 and TRBJ2-1; TRBD2 reflects the table's D call only, with no check against the DNA. Ends included, the CDR3 has 12 residues. The CDR3 loop is CASSTGTSGRSL.

The rearrangement joins TRBV19 to TRBJ2-3; 12 bases match TRBD2. The V gene end was trimmed by 4 bases and the J gene end by 3 bases; junction bases not matched to a gene: 2. This CDR3 is built from 15 residues. Germline values: CDR1 LNHDA, CDR2 SQIVND (reference sequence). The CDR3 region is CASSTLAGGTDTQYF. For the CDR3, the DNA is TGTGCCAGTAGTACTCTAGCGGGAGGGACAGATACGCAGTATTTT.

This clonotype was recorded a few times. The chain combines TRBV2 with TRBJ1-2; D not certain. CDR1 is SNHLY and CDR2 is FYNNEI in the germline V gene. This CDR3 region has 14 residues. With 1 base removed from V and 2 bases from J, the gap between germline ends came to 8 bases. The CDR3 DNA is TGTGCCAGCAGTGAAGGAGCGGGAAACTATGGCTACACCTTC. It translates to CASSEGAGNYGYTF.

This clonotype was detected ten times or more. This chain links TRBV28 with TRBJ2-1; 8 bases are a match to TRBD2. The CDR3 contains 16 residues. V lost 4 bases and J lost 3; bases outside the gene matches: 8. Germline V gene data show CDR1 as MDHEN and CDR2 as SYDVKM. CDR3 DNA sequence: TGTGCCAGCAGTTCCCTTGGCGGGAGGATCTACAATGAGCAGTTCTTC. It yields the protein CASSSLGGRIYNEQFF.

This clonotype was detected many times. The rearrangement links TRBV12-3 or TRBV12-4 to TRBJ2-3; D ambiguous. The length of the CDR3 is 12 residues. Trimming removed 3 bases from V and 11 bases from J, with 12 bases in between. CDR3 sequence reads: CASSFLTPRQYF. DNA for the CDR3: TGTGCCAGCAGTTTCCTCACCCCGAGGCAGTATTTT.

A remark on this clonotype: A single base separates this from a much larger clone, so it may be a read error. This rearrangement joins TRBV7-2 to TRBJ1-1; weak D call: TRBD1 (6 bases). V shed 5 bases and J shed 4 bases, with 14 bases lying between them. CDR3 length: 14 amino acids. Germline V gene sequence: CDR1 SGHTA, CDR2 FQGNSA. The CDR3 sequence is CASSRQDLGTEAFF. The CDR3 DNA follows: TGTGCCAGCAGCAGACAGGACCTTGGCACTGAAGCTTTCTTT. Complete variable domain (other parts from reference TRBV7-2 and TRBJ1-1): GAGVSQSPSNKVTEKGKDVELRCDPISGHTALYWYRQSLGQGLEFLIYFQGNSAPDKSGLPSDRFSAERTGGSVSTLTIQRTQQEDSAVYLCASSRQDLGTEAFFGQGTRLTVV.

This clonotype has ten or more counts. This rearrangement joins TRBV29-1 to TRBJ1-1, with D uncertain. The CDR3 is 11 residues long. Germline values: CDR1 SQVTM, CDR2 ANQGSEA. With 4 bases removed from V and 5 bases from J, the gap between germline ends came to 8 bases. CDR3 sequence (DNA): TGCAGCGTTGTGTCCCTTACTGAAGCTTTCTTT. It translates to CSVVSLTEAFF.